The following is a T cell receptor beta chain sequence with its context. Its antigen is unidentified. The method was immunoSEQ multiplex PCR; TCRdb's version includes in-frame clones alone and lacks a portion of them. Among under 150,000 clones listed, approximately 90% were seen once. The sample belongs to a study of cytomegalovirus exposure and HLA in healthy donors. Findings and limits, study-wide: Researchers counted roughly 160 TCR beta chains as cytomegalovirus-associated.

CDR1 is LNHDA and CDR2 is SQIVND in the germline V gene (reference sequence). The CDR3 is made up of 15 amino acids. V was shortened by 6 bases and J by 4 bases, with 16 bases between the two germline ends. The receptor was isolated from a young woman in good health and CMV-seropositive. Material: PBMCs. This rearrangement joins TRBV19 to TRBJ1-3; D possibly corresponds to TRBD1 (5 bases). CDR3 loop: CASRTAGGGGNTIYF. CDR3 bases: TGTGCCAGTAGGACTGCGGGGGGTGGGGGAAACACCATATATTTT.